This T cell receptor (beta chain) was identified in a study of a mutant IDH1 vaccine in newly diagnosed glioma. Comments on this clone: No antigen is known for it.

The time point denotes: week 35, safety follow-up. The investigators gave 300 ug of mutant IDH1 20-mer peptide in each vaccine dose, together with topical imiquimod. Sequencing was performed with immunoSEQ multiplex PCR; in TCRdb, only in-frame clones are kept and a portion is missing. The top ten hold around 6% of the sample, which has more than 45,000 clones, 85% to 90% seen once. The CDR3 totals 11 residues. CDR1 and CDR2 from the germline V gene are SGHTA and FQGNSA. V gave up 5 bases and J gave up 11 bases, with 11 bases separating them. The rearrangement links TRBV7-2 to TRBJ2-3; D is unclear. This receptor was taken from a woman aged 40 to 55 with glioma. The sample was PBMCs, taken from a glioma patient whose treatment included an IDH1 peptide vaccine. In DNA, the CDR3 is TGTGCCAGCAGCCCCCAGGTTGGGCAGTATTTT. Translated: CASSPQVGQYF. The full variable domain, completed using reference TRBV7-2 and TRBJ2-3, is GAGVSQSPSNKVTEKGKDVELRCDPISGHTALYWYRQSLGQGLEFLIYFQGNSAPDKSGLPSDRFSAERTGGSVSTLTIQRTQQEDSAVYLCASSPQVGQYFGPGTRLTVL.